This is a list of T cell receptor beta chains from one sample in a study of metastatic and nonmetastatic thyroid tumors. Through MiXCR, TCRdb re-clonotyped the PCR reads. In the table there are around 17,000 clones, around 12% of which are singletons. The source material was tumor tissue. The receptors here all came from a female donor with papillary thyroid cancer or a benign thyroid nodule (not recorded which). Some clones in this sample may be carry-over from other donors' samples. The CDR3 runs from the conserved cysteine through the conserved F or W. A D gene is named only where the DNA matches it firmly. Size values are once, few and many counts, or a class for expanded clones, and some rows have none.

v_gene	d_gene	abundance	len	j_gene	CDR3aa	CDR3nt
TRBV3-1	NA	large	14	TRBJ1-2	CASSLHGNPGGYTF	TGTGCCAGCAGCCTCCACGGGAATCCTGGCGGCTACACCTTC
TRBV6-4	TRBD2	many	14	TRBJ2-1	CASSDRGAYNEQFF	TGTGCCAGCAGTGATCGGGGGGCCTACAATGAGCAGTTCTTC
TRBV7-9	NA	NA	15	TRBJ2-2	CASRPGAGNTGELFF	TGTGCCAGCAGACCGGGCGCAGGGAACACCGGGGAGCTGTTTTTT
TRBV5-1	NA	NA	16	TRBJ1-1	CASSLGPPTRNTEAFF	TGCGCCAGCAGCTTGGGGCCCCCAACGAGGAACACTGAAGCTTTCTTT
TRBV7-9	NA	NA	15	TRBJ1-4	CASSLLSGAGEKLFF	TGTGCCAGCAGCTTACTCTCCGGGGCTGGGGAAAAACTGTTTTTT
TRBV5-1	TRBD2	NA	17	TRBJ2-3	CASSLGASSGREDTQYF	TGCGCCAGCAGCTTGGGTGCGTCTAGCGGGAGGGAAGATACGCAGTATTTT
TRBV28	NA	many	15	TRBJ2-7	CASSPMGHESYEQYF	TGTGCCAGCAGCCCGATGGGGCATGAGTCCTACGAGCAGTACTTC
TRBV20-1	NA	NA	11	TRBJ2-1	CSAPTRWEQFF	TGCAGTGCCCCGACTAGATGGGAGCAGTTCTTC
TRBV30	NA	many	14	TRBJ2-3	CAWSVLDFTDTQYF	TGTGCCTGGAGTGTACTGGACTTCACAGATACGCAGTATTTT
TRBV7-2	NA	medium-sized	13	TRBJ1-2	CASSLVSGDGYTF	TGTGCCAGCAGCTTAGTGTCGGGGGATGGCTACACCTTC
TRBV6-2/TRBV6-3	NA	many	14	TRBJ1-5	CASSYQGQSQPQHF	TGTGCCAGCAGTTATCAGGGGCAGAGTCAGCCCCAGCATTTT
TRBV3-1	TRBD1	NA	16	TRBJ1-3	CASSQRQGAAGNTIYF	TGTGCCAGCAGCCAAAGACAGGGGGCGGCTGGAAACACCATATATTTT
TRBV7-6	NA	many	13	TRBJ2-7	CASSLVRSGEQYF	TGTGCCAGCAGCTTAGTAAGGTCGGGCGAGCAGTACTTC
TRBV20-1	TRBD2	NA	15	TRBJ2-3	CSAPPGTSDTDTQYF	TGCAGTGCTCCCCCCGGGACTAGCGACACAGATACGCAGTATTTT
TRBV20-1	NA	many	13	TRBJ2-3	CSARLPSLSTQYF	TGCAGTGCTAGACTCCCCAGTTTGAGTACGCAGTATTTT
TRBV18	NA	many	13	TRBJ1-4	CASSHQPNEKLFF	TGTGCCAGCTCACATCAACCTAATGAAAAACTGTTTTTT
TRBV6-2/TRBV6-3	TRBD2	few	17	TRBJ2-7	CASSRPRTSLRTYEQYF	TGTGCCAGCAGTCGACCTCGGACTAGCTTGAGAACCTACGAGCAGTACTTC
TRBV28	TRBD2	NA	19	TRBJ2-1	CASSLGLAGGRGWDNEQFF	TGTGCCAGCAGTTTAGGACTAGCGGGAGGGAGAGGTTGGGACAATGAGCAGTTCTTC
TRBV6-5	NA	many	16	TRBJ1-2	CASSYRVLPSNYGYTF	TGTGCCAGCAGTTACCGCGTTTTGCCTTCTAACTATGGCTACACCTTC
TRBV7-6	TRBD1	many	14	TRBJ1-1	CASSLQDRASEAFF	TGTGCCAGCAGCTTACAGGACAGGGCCTCTGAAGCTTTCTTT
TRBV10-1	TRBD2	NA	15	TRBJ2-7	CASSKGTSGAYEQYF	TGCGCCAGCAGTAAGGGGACTAGCGGAGCCTACGAGCAGTACTTC
TRBV20-1	TRBD2	many	15	TRBJ2-1	CSALGGTNTRNEQFF	TGCAGTGCCCTAGGAGGGACTAACACCCGGAATGAGCAGTTCTTC
TRBV6-1	NA	many	14	TRBJ1-4	CASTTPHSPEKLFF	TGTGCCAGCACCACCCCCCACTCGCCGGAAAAACTGTTTTTT
TRBV5-8	TRBD2	many	16	TRBJ2-1	CASSWLGAGAYNEQFF	TGTGCCAGCAGCTGGTTAGGAGCGGGGGCTTACAATGAGCAGTTCTTC
TRBV29-1	TRBD1	many	16	TRBJ2-1	CSVEDPDRATYNEQFF	TGCAGCGTTGAAGATCCTGACAGGGCTACCTACAATGAGCAGTTCTTC
TRBV4-1	TRBD2	medium-sized	17	TRBJ2-1	CASSQDAPSGSSGEQFF	TGCGCCAGCAGCCAAGATGCACCTAGCGGGAGTTCGGGTGAGCAGTTCTTC
TRBV20-1	NA	few	13	TRBJ1-5	CSASQGTSQPQHF	TGCAGTGCTAGTCAGGGGACGAGTCAGCCCCAGCATTTT
TRBV3-1	NA	medium-sized	12	TRBJ2-7	CASSQRENEQYF	TGTGCCAGCAGCCAAAGAGAGAATGAGCAGTACTTC
TRBV11-2	NA	many	11	TRBJ2-3	CASSSRGTQYF	TGTGCCAGCAGCTCTCGGGGGACGCAGTATTTT
TRBV5-1	NA	many	14	TRBJ2-5	CASSLGLQGETQYF	TGCGCCAGCAGCTTGGGTCTCCAAGGGGAGACCCAGTACTTC
TRBV10-3	NA	many	14	TRBJ1-3	CAISEEGSGNTIYF	TGTGCCATCAGTGAGGAGGGATCAGGAAACACCATATATTTT
TRBV11-1	TRBD1	many	17	TRBJ2-3	CASSRRTGVFGTDTQYF	TGTGCCAGCAGCCGGCGAACAGGGGTCTTTGGCACAGATACGCAGTATTTT
TRBV25-1	NA	medium-sized	13	TRBJ1-1	CASTHSRDTEAFF	TGTGCCAGCACGCATTCGAGGGACACTGAAGCTTTCTTT
TRBV7-2	TRBD1	medium-sized	15	TRBJ1-2	CASSLALTGVNGYTF	TGTGCCAGCAGCTTAGCCCTGACAGGGGTTAATGGCTACACCTTC
TRBV6-1	NA	many	12	TRBJ2-7	CASSPLANEQYF	TGTGCCAGCAGCCCGCTAGCCAACGAGCAGTACTTC
TRBV11-1	TRBD2	many	16	TRBJ2-7	CASSFRGTSGSYEQYF	TGTGCCAGCAGCTTCCGAGGGACTAGCGGATCCTACGAGCAGTACTTC
TRBV7-9	NA	many	14	TRBJ1-5	CASSSGRQDQPQHF	TGTGCCAGCAGCTCGGGTAGACAGGATCAGCCCCAGCATTTT
TRBV28	TRBD2	many	15	TRBJ2-5	CASSLPTSGQETQYF	TGTGCCAGCAGTTTACCGACTAGCGGACAAGAGACCCAGTACTTC
TRBV7-9	NA	many	12	TRBJ1-3	CASTPEGNTIYF	TGTGCCAGCACCCCGGAAGGAAACACCATATATTTT
TRBV27	TRBD2	few	15	TRBJ2-1	CASSLIQAGDNEQFF	TGTGCCAGCAGTTTAATACAAGCGGGGGACAATGAGCAGTTCTTC
TRBV9	NA	NA	14	TRBJ2-3	CASSPLDSTDTQYF	TGTGCCAGCAGCCCCCTTGACAGCACAGATACGCAGTATTTC
TRBV3-1	NA	medium-sized	14	TRBJ2-5	CASSIPPPQETQYF	TGTGCCAGCAGTATTCCCCCCCCCCAAGAGACCCAGTACTTC